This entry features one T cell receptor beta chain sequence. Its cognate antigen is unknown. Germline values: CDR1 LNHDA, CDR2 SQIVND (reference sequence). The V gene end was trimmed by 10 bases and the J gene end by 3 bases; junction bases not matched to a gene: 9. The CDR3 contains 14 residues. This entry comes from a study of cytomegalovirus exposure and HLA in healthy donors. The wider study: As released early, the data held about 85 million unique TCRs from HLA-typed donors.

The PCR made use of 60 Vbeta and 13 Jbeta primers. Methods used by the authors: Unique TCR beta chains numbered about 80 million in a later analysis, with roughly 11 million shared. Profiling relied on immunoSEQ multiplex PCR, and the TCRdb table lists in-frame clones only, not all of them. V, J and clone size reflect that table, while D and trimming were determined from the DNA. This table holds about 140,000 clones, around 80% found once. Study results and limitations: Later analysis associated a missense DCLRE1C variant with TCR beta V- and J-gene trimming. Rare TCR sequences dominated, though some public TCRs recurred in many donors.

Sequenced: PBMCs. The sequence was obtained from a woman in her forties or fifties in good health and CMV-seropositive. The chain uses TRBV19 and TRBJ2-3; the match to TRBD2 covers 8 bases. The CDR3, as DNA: TGTGCCACCAAGCCGGGACTAGGAACAGATACGCAGTATTTT. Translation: CATKPGLGTDTQYF.